Listed here is a single T cell receptor (beta chain). The sample comes from a study of tumor-infiltrating lymphocytes in localized non-small cell lung cancer. Study at large: Some samples were collected after neoadjuvant chemotherapy; smokers, never-smokers and several histologies were included.

Germline trimming cut 4 bases from V and 2 bases from J; bases unmatched to any gene: 12. This CDR3 comprises 16 residues. Germline V gene lookup returns CDR1 GTSNPN and CDR2 SVGIG (reference sequence). The method was immunoSEQ multiplex PCR; TCRdb's version includes in-frame clones alone and lacks a portion of them. Found here are approximately 12,000 clones, about 66% of them singletons; the top ten hold 9.5% to 11%. Sequencing used uninvolved lung tissue not adjacent to the tumor. The sequence derives from a human donor with non-small cell lung cancer. The chain joins TRBV30 to TRBJ2-3, with TRBD2 matching 7 bases. This chain's CDR3 is CAWTQPTGDYTDTQYF. In nucleotides, the CDR3 is TGTGCCTGGACCCAGCCAACTGGGGACTACACAGATACGCAGTATTTT. Full variable domain (rest looked up from reference TRBV30 and TRBJ2-3): SQTIHQWPATLVQPVGSPLSLECTVEGTSNPNLYWYRQAAGRGLQLLFYSVGIGQISSEVPQNLSASRPQDRQFILSSKKLLLSDSGFYLCAWTQPTGDYTDTQYFGPGTRLTVL.